This T cell receptor beta chain was captured in a study of T cell repertoires in cytomegalovirus infection. Whole-study context: Public TCR beta signatures were indicative of both CMV infection and a matching HLA type.

To note about this clonotype: The antigen remains undetermined.

Whole-study results and caveats: Adding up the frequency of public TCR beta families identified people who carried CMV plus the relevant HLA. The ex vivo response showed dominance by HLA-C-restricted CMV-specific TCR beta clonotypes.

Germline V gives CDR1 SGHKS, CDR2 YYEKEE (reference sequence). This CDR3 is 14 amino acids long. V was pared by 3 bases and J by 5 bases, with 5 bases of the junction left unmatched. Each CDR3 protein is one row after TCRdb ran MiXCR on the reads. This repertoire shows approximately 500,000 distinct CDR3 sequences, roughly 10% found once; its top ten account for roughly a tenth. The chain combines TRBV5-5 with TRBJ2-1; 7 bases line up with TRBD2. The sample taken for sequencing was PBMCs. This receptor was obtained from a human donor in good health (CMV status not recorded). Some clones in this sample may be carry-over from other donors' samples. The CDR3 nucleotides are TGTGCCAGCAGCTCGGGGGGAGGTAACAATGAGCAGTTCTTC. It codes for CASSSGGGNNEQFF.